This entry lists 10 T cell receptor beta chains sequenced from one sample in a study of spatial heterogeneity in lung cancer. TCRdb used MiXCR to reprocess the 5' RACE reads, holding one entry per CDR3 protein. The top ten hold about two fifths of the sample, which has around 92,000 distinct CDR3 sequences, about 12% seen once. Time point denoted: sample taken at primary tumor resection. TCRs were sequenced from unsorted whole RNA of tumor, nontumor lung or PBMC. The specimen was PBMCs, collected at surgery. These receptors originate from a male donor with early-stage non-small cell lung cancer.

This clonotype has just a few counts. The V and J genes are TRBV28 and TRBJ2-7; 9 nucleotides agree with TRBD1. J gave up 6 bases and V 5 bases, and 11 bases lay outside the gene matches. The CDR3 is 15 amino acids. Per germline, CDR1 MDHEN and CDR2 SYDVKM. The CDR3 spells CASSRATGQGSEQYF. The DNA of the CDR3 is TGTGCCAGCAGTCGAGCAACGGGACAGGGTAGCGAGCAGTACTTC.

V usage is TRBV29-1 and J usage is TRBJ2-5; 7 bases are shared with TRBD2. CDR1 is SQVTM and CDR2 is ANQGSEA in the germline V gene. The V gene end was trimmed by 7 bases and the J gene end by 1 base; junction bases not matched to a gene: 3. CDR3 length: 12 residues. CDR3 in DNA: TGCAGCGGTGGGAGGGCCCAAGAGACCCAGTACTTC. It encodes CSGGRAQETQYF.

The J gene is TRBJ2-7, the V gene TRBV20-1, with 15 bases identical to TRBD2. Germline V gene lookup returns CDR1 DFQATT and CDR2 SNEGSKA (reference sequence). The length of the CDR3 is 17 residues. J lost 2 bases, V lost 6 bases, and 11 bases had no gene match. CDR3 protein: CSAVGLAGGAPAYEQYF. The CDR3 nucleotides read TGCAGTGCCGTGGGACTAGCGGGGGGTGCCCCCGCCTACGAGCAGTACTTC.

This clonotype turned up a few times. The rearrangement joins TRBV5-1 to TRBJ2-3, with D unresolved. Trimming took off 0 bases at V and 0 bases at J, with 8 bases between the two ends. There are 15 residues in the CDR3. CDR1 is SGHRS, CDR2 YFSETQ, per germline. In DNA, the CDR3 is TGCGCCAGCAGCTTGGGAGAGATTAGCACAGATACGCAGTATTTT. This gives the protein CASSLGEISTDTQYF.

This clonotype was seen at least ten times. J is TRBJ2-1 and V is TRBV20-1, with a tentative D call TRBD1 (6 bases). The germline V gene encodes CDR1 DFQATT and CDR2 SNEGSKA (reference sequence). The CDR3 is made up of 13 amino acids. V was cut by 5 bases and J by 8 bases, with 16 bases left in between. The CDR3 spells CSALGPRGDEQFF. The CDR3 coding sequence is TGCAGTGCTCTCGGACCCAGGGGCGATGAGCAGTTCTTC.

This clonotype has only a few counts. The chain combines TRBV10-3 with TRBJ2-7; TRBD2 matches at 9 bases. This CDR3 is built from 13 residues. Germline V lookup: CDR1 ENHRY, CDR2 SYGVKD. Trimming took 7 bases from V and 5 from J; bases not matched to a gene: 6. The CDR3 here is CAITPSGADEQYF. DNA for the CDR3: TGTGCCATCACGCCTAGCGGGGCGGACGAGCAGTACTTC.

This clonotype showed up just a few times. This CDR3 reads CASSFLLTGASYNEQFF. The CDR3 DNA is TGTGCCAGCAGCTTCTTGTTGACAGGGGCCTCCTACAATGAGCAGTTCTTC. The chain employs TRBV5-5 and TRBJ2-1; 8 positions match TRBD1. CDR1 and CDR2 (germline): SGHKS, YYEKEE (reference sequence). V lost 2 bases, J lost 0 bases, and 7 bases stayed unmatched. The CDR3 runs 17 residues. Together with reference TRBV5-5 and TRBJ2-1, the CDR3 gives the full variable domain: DAGVTQSPTHLIKTRGQQVTLRCSPISGHKSVSWYQQVLGQGPQFIFQYYEKEERGRGNFPDRFSARQFPNYSSELNVNALLLGDSALYLCASSFLLTGASYNEQFFGPGTRLTVL.

In nucleotides, the CDR3 is TGTGCCAGCAGCCCTAACGGATTGAACACTGAAGCTTTCTTT. Translated: CASSPNGLNTEAFF. The J gene is TRBJ1-1, the V gene TRBV7-9, with no clear D. The germline CDR1 and CDR2 sequences are SEHNR and FQNEAQ (reference sequence). The CDR3 is 14 residues long. The V end lost 5 bases, the J end lost 0 bases, and 10 bases lay between the germline ends.

This clonotype appeared many times. V is TRBV27 and J is TRBJ1-2; tentatively, D is TRBD1 (6 bases). This CDR3 spans 13 amino acids. Deletions cut 5 bases from V and 4 bases from J, with 11 bases between. The germline CDR1 and CDR2 sequences are MNHEY and SMNVEV (reference sequence). CDR3 protein: CASSMQGTYGYTF. DNA of the CDR3: TGTGCCAGCAGTATGCAGGGGACCTATGGCTACACCTTC.

V usage is TRBV11-2 and J usage is TRBJ2-2, with 8 bases matching TRBD1. This CDR3 is built from 14 residues. Germline values: CDR1 SGHAT, CDR2 FQNNGV. V lost 4 bases to trimming and J lost 4 bases; unmatched junction nucleotides: 2. The CDR3 loop is CASSSQGVTGELFF. The CDR3 nucleotides are TGTGCCAGCAGCTCACAGGGGGTCACCGGGGAGCTGTTTTTT.